The 10 T cell receptor beta chains given below trace back to one sample, sequenced in a study of T cell responses to AZD1222 COVID-19 vaccine. Produced via immunoSEQ multiplex PCR; TCRdb's table is partial and in-frame only. The sample contains approximately 80,000 clones, 70% to 90% of which appear only once. The sample was peripheral blood, taken 28 days after the second AZD1222 dose. The origin of the receptors is an adult who received the AZD1222 COVID-19 vaccine.

The V call is TRBV5-1, the J call TRBJ2-1; D unresolved. Germline-derived CDR1 and CDR2 are SGHRS and YFSETQ. The CDR3 extends over 12 amino acids. V was clipped by 6 bases and J by 8 bases, with 12 bases between them. This CDR3 reads CASTSPSDEQFF. The DNA of the CDR3 is TGCGCCAGCACCAGCCCGAGCGATGAGCAGTTCTTC.

This chain joins TRBV5-6 and TRBJ2-7, with TRBD2 matching 7 bases. CDR1 is SGHDT and CDR2 is YYEEEE in the germline V gene. The V gene end was trimmed by 6 bases and the J gene end by 7 bases; junction bases not matched to a gene: 19. CDR3 length equals 16 residues. The CDR3 sequence is CASNTWGGGVTSEQYF. The CDR3, as DNA: TGTGCCAGCAACACTTGGGGGGGAGGAGTGACGAGTGAGCAGTACTTC.

The count of this clone is one. The chain joins TRBV28 to TRBJ2-1; tentatively, D is TRBD2 (6 bases). This CDR3 contains 13 residues. Germline-derived CDR1 and CDR2 are MDHEN and SYDVKM. V lost 4 bases to trimming and J lost 6 bases, with 10 bases between them. Here the CDR3 DNA reads TGTGCCAGCAGTTGGGGACTCCCCAATGAGCAGTTCTTC. This sequence encodes CASSWGLPNEQFF.

V and J are TRBV7-8 and TRBJ2-2; 10 nucleotides agree with TRBD1. Trimming took 5 bases from V and 6 from J; bases not matched to a gene: 6. The CDR3 spans 15 residues. Per germline, CDR1 SGHVS and CDR2 FQNEAQ. The CDR3 loop reads CASSDRDRGAGELFF. CDR3 sequence (DNA): TGTGCCAGCAGCGACCGGGACAGGGGTGCCGGGGAGCTGTTTTTT.

This clone was detected only a few times. The V and J genes are TRBV7-9 and TRBJ1-1, with D unresolved. Trimming cost V 5 bases and J 7 bases, with 11 bases left between them. The CDR3 covers 12 residues. Germline V gene data show CDR1 as SEHNR and CDR2 as FQNEAQ (reference sequence). The DNA of the CDR3 is TGTGCCAGCAGCCCTAGCGGCGGTGAAGCTTTCTTT. Translated: CASSPSGGEAFF.

V is TRBV9 and J is TRBJ2-3; D is perhaps TRBD1 (5 bases). From germline, CDR1 is SGDLS and CDR2 YYNGEE. Trimming cost V 4 bases and J 1 base, with 19 bases left between them. The CDR3 covers 17 residues. The CDR3 here is CASSLTSTASGTDTQYF. The CDR3 nucleotides are TGTGCCAGCAGCCTTACTTCGACAGCCTCGGGCACAGATACGCAGTATTTT.

Points on this clone: This specimen includes other DNA sequences encoding the same CDR3. This chain uses TRBV4-2 with TRBJ1-4; D is uncertain. The germline V and J ends were trimmed by 0 bases and 3 bases, with 8 bases remaining between them. The germline gives CDR1 LGHNA, CDR2 YNFKEQ. This CDR3 has 15 amino acids. CDR3 loop: CASSQDLGPNEKLFF. CDR3 in DNA: TGTGCCAGCAGCCAAGATTTAGGGCCTAATGAAAAACTGTTTTTT.

The V gene is TRBV6-5, the J gene TRBJ1-2, with D possibly being TRBD1 (6 bases). Germline CDR1 MNHEY, CDR2 SVGAGI. The CDR3 length is 16 residues. V was clipped by 0 bases and J by 8 bases, with 19 bases between them. CDR3 residues: CASSYSLRGGEGGYTF. The CDR3 DNA is TGTGCCAGCAGTTACTCCCTGCGCGGGGGCGAAGGGGGCTACACCTTC.

The V call is TRBV19, the J call TRBJ1-5, with D uncertain. The V gene's germline CDR1 is LNHDA and CDR2 SQIVND (reference sequence). The CDR3 loop spans 16 amino acids. The germline V and J ends were trimmed by 6 bases and 0 bases, with 15 bases remaining between them. CDR3 sequence reads: CASSPRADASNQPQHF. CDR3 nucleotide sequence: TGTGCCAGTAGCCCTCGGGCAGATGCTAGCAATCAGCCCCAGCATTTT.

The chain joins TRBV6-2 or TRBV6-3 to TRBJ1-2, with no clear D. This CDR3 comprises 13 residues. Germline V gives CDR1 MNHEY, CDR2 SVGEGT. Trimming stripped 4 bases from V and 5 bases from J, with 11 bases between. The CDR3 loop reads CASSSGPFYGYTF. CDR3 sequence (DNA): TGTGCCAGCAGTTCCGGGCCGTTTTATGGCTACACCTTC.